This TCR beta chain appears in the sequencing data of a study of blood T cell repertoires in COVID-19. This CDR3 has 15 amino acids. With 3 bases removed from V and 6 bases from J, the gap between germline ends came to 12 bases. Germline lookup yields CDR1 SNHLY and CDR2 FYNNEI. The assay was immunoSEQ multiplex PCR, and TCRdb's table has in-frame clones only and misses some. The top ten hold around 12% of the sample, which has tens of thousands of clones, around 83% seen once. This chain uses TRBV2 with TRBJ2-6; D perhaps matches TRBD2 (5 bases). Sequenced: peripheral blood. This sequence originates from a human donor in a cohort sampled during active COVID-19. In nucleotides, the CDR3 is TGTGCCAGCAGTGACCGAGGGATAGAGGCCAACGTCCTGACTTTC. Residues: CASSDRGIEANVLTF.